This T cell receptor (beta chain) is drawn from a study of Ad26.COV2.S vaccination and SARS-CoV-2 variants. Study context: Ad26.COV2.S, an intramuscular injection, was given once or twice 56 days apart.

Findings of the study overall: Vaccine recipients and placebo recipients showed similar non-spike TCR breadth.

In regard to this clone: The antigen remains unidentified.

Sequencing used immunoSEQ multiplex PCR; TCRdb keeps in-frame clones, though not all of them. The sample holds approximately 300,000 clones, 70% to 90% seen once. CDR1 and CDR2 (germline): SGHNT, YYREEE (reference sequence). CDR3 length: 15 residues. Trimming stripped 0 bases from V and 2 bases from J, with 9 bases between. The treatment: 15 to 20 received Ad26.COV2.S at low or high dose, single or two shots; 5 received placebo; per-sample allocation not given. Day 63 after the first injection of vaccine or placebo was the sampling time. This rearrangement joins TRBV5-4 to TRBJ2-1; D possibly uses TRBD1 or TRBD2 (5 bases each). The sample here was peripheral blood, taken in a trial of Ad26.COV2.S vaccine versus placebo. The TCR originated in a person between 18 and 60 years old who received the Ad26.COV2.S COVID-19 vaccine or a placebo. The CDR3 region has the DNA TGTGCCAGCAGCTTGGGGGGACCAACCTACAATGAGCAGTTCTTC. It specifies CASSLGGPTYNEQFF.